The clone carrying this T cell receptor (beta chain) was detected once. Data came from immunoSEQ multiplex PCR; TCRdb stores just in-frame clones and leaves some out. The sample shows 100,000 to 120,000 clones, 81% of them seen only once. This sample was taken from a study of blood T cell repertoires in COVID-19. About the study: T cells, B-cell-depleted T cells, or PBMCs provided the cDNA or gDNA that served as material.

Trimming pared 6 bases from V and 4 bases from J, leaving 15 bases between. Germline CDR1 reads MNHEY; CDR2 reads SVGAGI. This CDR3 is built from 14 residues. The chain is built from TRBV6-5 and TRBJ1-1; D unresolved. The TCR was taken from an elderly man with acute or convalescent COVID-19. Sequences were obtained from peripheral blood. The CDR3: CASSWRSVGTEAFF. The CDR3 DNA reads TGTGCCAGCAGCTGGAGGAGCGTCGGCACTGAAGCTTTCTTT.